These 19 T cell receptor beta chains originate from one sample sequenced in a study of cytomegalovirus exposure and HLA in healthy donors. In the PCR, 60 Vbeta and 13 Jbeta primers were used. The data were produced by immunoSEQ multiplex PCR, yet TCRdb's version contains in-frame clones alone and is incomplete. The sample has around 130,000 clones, more than 60% seen once. Sequencing input: PBMCs. These receptors all come from a man between 18 and 29 years old in good health and CMV-seronegative.

This sequence joins TRBV28 and TRBJ1-2; D might be TRBD1 (5 bases). This CDR3 comprises 14 residues. Germline CDR1 is MDHEN and CDR2 is SYDVKM. Trimming removed 3 bases at V and 4 bases at J, with 12 bases between. DNA of the CDR3: TGTGCCAGCAGTTTCCACGGGGGAATCTATGGCTACACCTTC. Protein: CASSFHGGIYGYTF.

This rearrangement joins TRBV7-9 to TRBJ2-7, with 9 bases aligning to TRBD2. V lost 4 bases to trimming and J lost 4 bases; unmatched junction nucleotides: 8. From germline, CDR1 is SEHNR and CDR2 FQNEAQ (reference sequence). This CDR3 has 15 residues. CDR3 loop: CASSSSTSGLYEQYF. Here the CDR3 DNA reads TGTGCCAGCAGCTCGTCGACTAGCGGACTGTACGAGCAGTACTTC.

The chain carries TRBV27 and TRBJ1-2; D unresolved. With 5 bases removed from V and 4 bases from J, the gap between germline ends came to 5 bases. The length of the CDR3 is 11 residues. The germline V gene has CDR1 MNHEY and CDR2 SMNVEV (reference sequence). CDR3 loop: CASSNSYGYTF. In DNA form, the CDR3 reads TGTGCCAGCAGTAACAGCTATGGCTACACCTTC.

The chain uses TRBV2 and TRBJ2-7; 8 positions match TRBD2. The V and J ends lost 7 bases and 2 bases, in that order; junction bases with no gene match: 10. The CDR3 extends over 15 amino acids. CDR1 is SNHLY and CDR2 is FYNNEI in the germline V gene. The CDR3 coding sequence is TGTGCCAGCAAAGAACCGGGACTAGGCACCTACGAGCAGTACTTC. Protein: CASKEPGLGTYEQYF.

For the CDR3, the DNA is TGTGCCATCAGTGAGTCAAGCGGGAGGAGCACAGATACGCAGTATTTT. As protein: CAISESSGRSTDTQYF. This chain uses TRBV10-3 with TRBJ2-3; TRBD2 aligns across 9 bases. Germline V lookup: CDR1 ENHRY, CDR2 SYGVKD. V lost 0 bases, J lost 0 bases, and 1 base stayed unmatched. CDR3 length: 16 residues.

This rearrangement joins TRBV5-5 to TRBJ2-7; TRBD1 agrees at 10 bases. This CDR3 contains 15 residues. From germline, CDR1 is SGHKS and CDR2 YYEKEE (reference sequence). Losses at the gene ends were 2 bases for V and 2 bases for J; bases not matched to a gene: 4. CDR3 in DNA: TGTGCCAGCAGCTTTTGGGACAGGGGAACCTACGAGCAGTACTTC. It encodes CASSFWDRGTYEQYF.

The CDR3 here is CASTPDRADTQYF. As DNA, the CDR3 is TGTGCCAGCACCCCAGACAGGGCAGATACGCAGTATTTT. V and J are TRBV6-1 and TRBJ2-3, with 7 bases that match TRBD1. This CDR3 region has 13 residues. Germline-derived CDR1 and CDR2 are MNHNS and SASEGT. With 7 bases clipped from V and 4 bases from J, the junction kept 5 bases outside the gene matches.

The chain joins TRBV11-2 to TRBJ1-1; no definite D call. CDR3 size: 13 residues. CDR1 is SGHAT, CDR2 FQNNGV, per germline. The V end was cut by 4 bases, the J end by 1 base, with 7 bases between. In nucleotides, the CDR3 is TGTGCCAGCAGCTGGGGAGGGAACACTGAAGCTTTCTTT. Translating it yields CASSWGGNTEAFF.

This clone was recorded only once. J is TRBJ1-2 and V is TRBV19, with D unresolved. The V end lost 3 bases, the J end lost 3 bases, and 14 bases lay between the germline ends. CDR1 LNHDA and CDR2 SQIVND come from the germline V gene (reference sequence). This CDR3 has 15 amino acids. The CDR3, as DNA: TGTGCCAGTAGTATCTGGCGAGGTGGTGACTATGGCTACACCTTC. This gives the protein CASSIWRGGDYGYTF.

This clone was recorded once. The gene calls are TRBV25-1 and TRBJ1-5; D is possibly TRBD1 (5 bases). Per germline, CDR1 MGHDK and CDR2 SYGVNS. CDR3 length: 14 residues. The V end was cut by 5 bases, the J end by 2 bases, with 10 bases between. In nucleotides, the CDR3 is TGTGCCAGCAGTTCGGGGGACGGCAATCAGCCCCAGCATTTT. It is translated as CASSSGDGNQPQHF.

The chain uses TRBV30 and TRBJ2-6; 8 bases agree with TRBD1. J was trimmed by 0 bases and V by 2 bases; bases with no gene match: 12. The CDR3 contains 19 residues. From germline, CDR1 is GTSNPN and CDR2 SVGIG (reference sequence). CDR3 residues: CAWSKDRGSQSSGANVLTF. DNA for the CDR3: TGTGCCTGGAGTAAAGACAGGGGCTCTCAGAGCTCTGGGGCCAACGTCCTGACTTTC.

This clone turned up a few times. The chain has TRBV19 and TRBJ2-3, with 11 bases matching TRBD1. Germline values: CDR1 LNHDA, CDR2 SQIVND (reference sequence). The CDR3 sequence is 15 residues long. Trimming cost V 4 bases and J 5 bases; bases outside gene matches: 5. CDR3 nucleotides: TGTGCCAGTAGTACCGGACAGGGGGCCGAAGATACGCAGTATTTT. Protein: CASSTGQGAEDTQYF.

The chain links TRBV5-4 to TRBJ2-3; 7 nucleotides line up with TRBD1. The CDR3 totals 15 residues. Trimming at V came to 5 bases and at J to 0 bases, leaving 6 bases not matched to a gene. Germline V gene lookup returns CDR1 SGHNT and CDR2 YYREEE (reference sequence). CDR3 loop: CASRGQLPSTDTQYF. DNA of the CDR3: TGTGCCAGCAGGGGACAGTTACCTAGCACAGATACGCAGTATTTT.

This clone was picked up a small number of times. The chain couples TRBV28 to TRBJ1-2; D call uncertain. V was shortened by 2 bases and J by 4 bases, with 8 bases between the two germline ends. The germline V gene encodes CDR1 MDHEN and CDR2 SYDVKM. The CDR3 contains 13 residues. The CDR3 bases are TGTGCCAGCAGTTTAGCCCCAGGCTATGGCTACACCTTC. It encodes CASSLAPGYGYTF.

This chain joins TRBV4-1 and TRBJ1-1; 9 bases match TRBD1. The germline V gene encodes CDR1 MGHRA and CDR2 YSYEKL. CDR3 size: 15 residues. V lost 4 bases, J lost 1 base, and 4 bases stayed unmatched. The CDR3, as DNA: TGCGCCAGCAGCCCCTTACAGGGGGCGAACACTGAAGCTTTCTTT. Protein sequence: CASSPLQGANTEAFF.

The rearrangement uses TRBV7-9 and TRBJ1-1; D is unclear. This CDR3 spans 13 amino acids. The V end was cut by 1 base, the J end by 7 bases, with 10 bases between. The germline V gene encodes CDR1 SEHNR and CDR2 FQNEAQ (reference sequence). CDR3 sequence: CASSLVGRYEAFF. The DNA for the CDR3 is TGTGCCAGCAGCTTAGTGGGCAGGTATGAAGCTTTCTTT.

J is TRBJ2-1 and V is TRBV5-1; tentatively, D is TRBD2 (5 bases). The CDR3 is 16 amino acids. Germline CDR1 and CDR2: SGHRS and YFSETQ. Trimming shortened V by 3 bases and J by 0 bases, and 13 bases separated the two germline ends. CDR3 region: CASSSWTEYSYNEQFF. The CDR3 DNA sequence: TGCGCCAGCAGCTCTTGGACTGAATACTCCTACAATGAGCAGTTCTTC.

This clone was recorded a few times. The CDR3 spells CASRPSGATGDTQYF. In DNA form, the CDR3 reads TGTGCCAGCAGGCCTAGCGGGGCCACGGGGGATACGCAGTATTTT. The V and J genes are TRBV6-5 and TRBJ2-3; 9 bases are a match to TRBD2. V dropped 6 bases and J dropped 6; count of bases not matched to a gene: 10. CDR1 and CDR2 from the germline V gene are MNHEY and SVGAGI. The CDR3 spans 15 residues.

This clone showed up just once. J is TRBJ2-3 and V is TRBV13, with 7 bases aligning to TRBD1. Germline assignment: CDR1 PRHDT and CDR2 FYEKMQ (reference sequence). Trimming took 3 bases from V and 2 from J; bases not matched to a gene: 5. The CDR3 spans 15 residues. The CDR3 sequence: CASSFQQGDTDTQYF. CDR3 sequence (DNA): TGTGCCAGCAGCTTCCAGCAGGGGGACACAGATACGCAGTATTTT.